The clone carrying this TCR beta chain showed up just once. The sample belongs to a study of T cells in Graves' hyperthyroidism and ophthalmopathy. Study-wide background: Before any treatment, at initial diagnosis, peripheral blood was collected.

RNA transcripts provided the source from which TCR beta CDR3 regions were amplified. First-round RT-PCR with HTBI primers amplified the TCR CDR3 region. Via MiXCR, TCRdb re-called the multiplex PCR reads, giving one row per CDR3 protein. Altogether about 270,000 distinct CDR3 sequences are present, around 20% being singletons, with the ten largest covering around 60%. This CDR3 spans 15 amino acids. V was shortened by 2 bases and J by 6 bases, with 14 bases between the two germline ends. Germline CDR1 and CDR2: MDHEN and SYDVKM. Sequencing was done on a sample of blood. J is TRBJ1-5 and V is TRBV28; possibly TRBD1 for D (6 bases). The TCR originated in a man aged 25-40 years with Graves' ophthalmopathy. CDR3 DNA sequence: TGTGCCAGCAGTTTAAGGGGGGAGATGGGTCAGCCCCAGCATTTT. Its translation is CASSLRGEMGQPQHF.